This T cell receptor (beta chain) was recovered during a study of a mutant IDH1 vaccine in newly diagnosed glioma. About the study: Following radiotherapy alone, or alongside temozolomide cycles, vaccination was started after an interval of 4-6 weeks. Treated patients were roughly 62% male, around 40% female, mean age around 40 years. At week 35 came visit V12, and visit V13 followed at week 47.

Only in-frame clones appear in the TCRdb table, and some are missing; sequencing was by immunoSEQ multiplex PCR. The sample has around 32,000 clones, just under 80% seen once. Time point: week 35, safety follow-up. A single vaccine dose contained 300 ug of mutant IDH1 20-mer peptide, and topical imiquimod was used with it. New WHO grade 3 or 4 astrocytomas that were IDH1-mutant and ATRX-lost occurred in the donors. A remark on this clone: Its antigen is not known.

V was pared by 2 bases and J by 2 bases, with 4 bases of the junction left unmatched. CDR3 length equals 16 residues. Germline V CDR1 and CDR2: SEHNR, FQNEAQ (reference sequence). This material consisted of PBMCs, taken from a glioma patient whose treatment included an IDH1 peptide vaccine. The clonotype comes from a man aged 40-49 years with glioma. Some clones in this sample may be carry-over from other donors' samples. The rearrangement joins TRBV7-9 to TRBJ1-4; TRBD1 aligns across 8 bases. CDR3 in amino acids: CASSLIRTGTNEKLFF. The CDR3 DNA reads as TGTGCCAGCAGCTTAATCCGGACAGGGACTAATGAAAAACTGTTTTTT.